The rows below give T cell receptor beta chains drawn from one sample of a study of cytomegalovirus exposure and HLA in healthy donors. TCRdb's table, derived via immunoSEQ multiplex PCR, lists solely in-frame clones and lacks some. Of 200,000 to 300,000 clones in the sample, around 87% were seen once. Sequences were obtained from PBMCs. Every receptor here comes from a man between 18 and 35 years old in good health and CMV-seronegative. The CDR3 runs from the conserved cysteine through the conserved F or W. Fields, in order: V gene, J gene, D gene, clone size, CDR3 protein, CDR3 DNA. A D gene is named only where the DNA matches it firmly. Expanded clones get a size class; other rows say once, few or many, or leave the size out.

v_gene: TRBV6-1; j_gene: TRBJ2-1; d_gene: .; abundance: .; CDR3aa: CASSEPSYLFF; CDR3nt: TGTGCCAGCAGTGAACCTAGCTATCTGTTCTTC
v_gene: TRBV29-1; j_gene: TRBJ2-7; d_gene: .; abundance: .; CDR3aa: CSVEDSSSYEQYF; CDR3nt: TGCAGCGTAGAGGACTCGAGCTCCTACGAGCAGTACTTC
v_gene: TRBV7-6; j_gene: TRBJ2-1; d_gene: TRBD2; abundance: once; CDR3aa: CASSLDGVTSLYNEQFF; CDR3nt: TGTGCCAGCAGCTTAGACGGGGTGACTAGCTTATACAATGAGCAGTTCTTC
v_gene: TRBV5-1; j_gene: TRBJ1-6; d_gene: .; abundance: .; CDR3aa: CASSSQGGLGSPLHF; CDR3nt: TGCGCCAGCAGCTCTCAAGGAGGGCTGGGGTCACCCCTCCACTTT
v_gene: TRBV5-6; j_gene: TRBJ1-3; d_gene: .; abundance: .; CDR3aa: CASSAPRGAAQNTIYF; CDR3nt: TGTGCCAGCAGCGCGCCCAGGGGCGCAGCCCAAAACACCATATATTTT
v_gene: TRBV2; j_gene: TRBJ1-3; d_gene: TRBD1; abundance: .; CDR3aa: CASRTQGAGGNTIYF; CDR3nt: TGTGCCAGCAGAACACAGGGGGCAGGTGGAAACACCATATATTTT
v_gene: TRBV7-2; j_gene: TRBJ2-7; d_gene: .; abundance: .; CDR3aa: CASSFGTSSYEQYF; CDR3nt: TGTGCCAGCAGCTTTGGGACTTCCTCCTACGAGCAGTACTTC
v_gene: TRBV27; j_gene: TRBJ1-2; d_gene: .; abundance: .; CDR3aa: CASRTWTEQGYTF; CDR3nt: TGTGCCAGCAGGACATGGACAGAGCAGGGCTACACCTTC
v_gene: TRBV6-5; j_gene: TRBJ2-5; d_gene: .; abundance: .; CDR3aa: CASSYSDSQETQYF; CDR3nt: TGTGCCAGCAGTTACTCCGACTCACAAGAGACCCAGTACTTC
v_gene: TRBV6-5; j_gene: TRBJ2-1; d_gene: TRBD2; abundance: .; CDR3aa: CASAVTSGTPGEQFF; CDR3nt: TGTGCCAGCGCCGTTACTAGCGGGACGCCGGGTGAGCAGTTCTTC
v_gene: TRBV6-1; j_gene: TRBJ2-5; d_gene: TRBD1; abundance: once; CDR3aa: CASSLDRGQETQYF; CDR3nt: TGTGCCAGCAGTTTGGACAGGGGCCAAGAGACCCAGTACTTC
v_gene: TRBV27; j_gene: TRBJ2-2; d_gene: TRBD2; abundance: .; CDR3aa: CATQTSGRWDTGELFF; CDR3nt: TGTGCCACCCAGACTAGCGGGAGATGGGATACCGGGGAGCTGTTTTTT
v_gene: TRBV11-2; j_gene: TRBJ2-1; d_gene: .; abundance: few; CDR3aa: CASSRASGQLNEQFF; CDR3nt: TGTGCCAGCAGCCGTGCTTCTGGACAGCTCAATGAGCAGTTCTTC
v_gene: TRBV4-1; j_gene: TRBJ2-1; d_gene: TRBD2; abundance: .; CDR3aa: CASTSRGGGSYNEQFF; CDR3nt: TGCGCCAGCACAAGCCGCGGGGGGGGCTCCTACAATGAGCAGTTCTTC
v_gene: TRBV5-4; j_gene: TRBJ1-1; d_gene: .; abundance: .; CDR3aa: CASSLEGAGNTEAFF; CDR3nt: TGTGCCAGCAGCTTGGAAGGGGCCGGGAACACTGAAGCTTTCTTT
v_gene: TRBV4-1; j_gene: TRBJ2-5; d_gene: TRBD2; abundance: .; CDR3aa: CASSQALAGAETQYF; CDR3nt: TGCGCCAGCAGCCAAGCCCTAGCGGGAGCAGAGACCCAGTACTTC
v_gene: TRBV28; j_gene: TRBJ1-5; d_gene: .; abundance: .; CDR3aa: CASSSGEQPQHF; CDR3nt: TGTGCCAGCAGTTCCGGGGAACAGCCCCAGCATTTT
v_gene: TRBV27; j_gene: TRBJ2-5; d_gene: TRBD2; abundance: .; CDR3aa: CASKKFTSGTFWETQYF; CDR3nt: TGTGCCAGCAAGAAGTTTACTAGCGGGACTTTTTGGGAGACCCAGTACTTC
v_gene: TRBV5-4; j_gene: TRBJ1-6; d_gene: .; abundance: once; CDR3aa: CASGSPDDSSYNSPLHF; CDR3nt: TGTGCCAGCGGCTCCCCAGACGACAGCTCCTATAATTCACCCCTCCACTTT
v_gene: TRBV18; j_gene: TRBJ2-4; d_gene: TRBD1; abundance: once; CDR3aa: CASSNQGAGNIQYF; CDR3nt: TGTGCCAGCTCAAATCAGGGGGCTGGAAACATTCAGTACTTC
v_gene: TRBV28; j_gene: TRBJ2-1; d_gene: .; abundance: .; CDR3aa: CASSQDRDTYYNEQFF; CDR3nt: TGTGCCAGCAGTCAAGACCGGGACACATACTACAATGAGCAGTTCTTC
v_gene: TRBV27; j_gene: TRBJ1-1; d_gene: TRBD1; abundance: once; CDR3aa: CASSFAGTGIMNTEAFF; CDR3nt: TGTGCCAGCAGTTTCGCGGGGACAGGGATTATGAACACTGAAGCTTTCTTT
v_gene: TRBV13; j_gene: TRBJ2-3; d_gene: .; abundance: .; CDR3aa: CASSLTQGLTDTQYF; CDR3nt: TGTGCCAGCAGCTTAACGCAGGGTCTCACAGATACGCAGTATTTT
v_gene: TRBV6-5; j_gene: TRBJ1-6; d_gene: .; abundance: once; CDR3aa: CASSWTDNSPLHF; CDR3nt: TGTGCCAGCAGTTGGACAGATAATTCACCCCTCCACTTT
v_gene: TRBV10-2; j_gene: TRBJ2-7; d_gene: TRBD1; abundance: .; CDR3aa: CASSRGRSLGKYEQYF; CDR3nt: TGCGCCAGCAGCAGGGGGCGAAGTCTAGGGAAATACGAGCAGTACTTC
v_gene: TRBV18; j_gene: TRBJ2-4; d_gene: TRBD2; abundance: .; CDR3aa: CASSLSSGGENIQYF; CDR3nt: TGTGCCAGCTCACTATCAAGCGGGGGGGAAAACATTCAGTACTTC
v_gene: TRBV27; j_gene: TRBJ2-2; d_gene: .; abundance: .; CDR3aa: CASSLSSGGTGELFF; CDR3nt: TGTGCCAGCAGTTTATCTAGCGGTGGGACCGGGGAGCTGTTTTTT
v_gene: TRBV18; j_gene: TRBJ1-3; d_gene: .; abundance: few; CDR3aa: CASSPGLGSGNTIYF; CDR3nt: TGTGCCAGCTCACCGGGACTTGGCTCTGGAAACACCATATATTTT
v_gene: TRBV2; j_gene: TRBJ2-7; d_gene: .; abundance: .; CDR3aa: CASSVIVGQYF; CDR3nt: TGTGCCAGCAGTGTTATTGTCGGGCAGTACTTC
v_gene: TRBV14; j_gene: TRBJ1-2; d_gene: TRBD1; abundance: once; CDR3aa: CASSKGQGTYGYTF; CDR3nt: TGTGCCAGCAGTAAGGGACAGGGAACGTATGGCTACACCTTC
v_gene: TRBV6-5; j_gene: TRBJ2-5; d_gene: .; abundance: .; CDR3aa: CASSLIRGQETQYF; CDR3nt: TGTGCCAGCAGTTTAATCAGGGGCCAAGAGACCCAGTACTTC
v_gene: TRBV7-9; j_gene: TRBJ2-1; d_gene: TRBD2; abundance: .; CDR3aa: CASSLSGGVGNEQFF; CDR3nt: TGTGCCAGCAGTTTGAGCGGGGGGGTAGGCAATGAGCAGTTCTTC
v_gene: TRBV27; j_gene: TRBJ2-1; d_gene: TRBD1; abundance: .; CDR3aa: CASTSGTGSYNEQFF; CDR3nt: TGTGCCAGCACCTCCGGGACAGGGTCCTACAATGAGCAGTTCTTC
v_gene: TRBV9; j_gene: TRBJ2-7; d_gene: TRBD2; abundance: .; CDR3aa: CASSVGLADAYEQYF; CDR3nt: TGTGCCAGCAGCGTAGGACTAGCGGACGCCTACGAGCAGTACTTC
v_gene: TRBV28; j_gene: TRBJ1-3; d_gene: .; abundance: .; CDR3aa: CASTIQGSGNTIYF; CDR3nt: TGTGCCAGCACCATTCAGGGCTCTGGAAACACCATATATTTT
v_gene: TRBV6-1; j_gene: TRBJ1-5; d_gene: TRBD1; abundance: .; CDR3aa: CASSLGQNQPQHF; CDR3nt: TGTGCCAGCAGTTTGGGACAGAATCAGCCCCAGCATTTT
v_gene: TRBV9; j_gene: TRBJ2-3; d_gene: .; abundance: once; CDR3aa: CASSVAGRNTDTQYF; CDR3nt: TGTGCCAGCAGCGTAGCCGGGAGAAACACAGATACGCAGTATTTT
v_gene: TRBV28; j_gene: TRBJ2-1; d_gene: TRBD2; abundance: .; CDR3aa: CASSPLLAGAYNEQFF; CDR3nt: TGTGCCAGCAGTCCATTACTAGCGGGAGCCTACAATGAGCAGTTCTTC
v_gene: TRBV14; j_gene: TRBJ2-7; d_gene: .; abundance: once; CDR3aa: CASSQSAGLPFYEQYF; CDR3nt: TGTGCCAGCAGCCAAAGTGCTGGACTGCCATTCTACGAGCAGTACTTC
v_gene: TRBV7-9; j_gene: TRBJ2-7; d_gene: .; abundance: .; CDR3aa: CAVVPTVTYEQYF; CDR3nt: TGTGCCGTTGTACCCACAGTTACCTACGAGCAGTACTTC
v_gene: TRBV6-5; j_gene: TRBJ2-5; d_gene: TRBD2; abundance: .; CDR3aa: CASSSAGGAGETQYF; CDR3nt: TGTGCCAGCAGTTCGGCGGGGGGGGCAGGGGAGACCCAGTACTTC